This T cell receptor beta chain appears in the sequencing data of a study of cytomegalovirus exposure and HLA in healthy donors. Findings of the study overall: Researchers catalogued about 150 TCR beta chains as cytomegalovirus-associated. Most TCRs appeared rarely, but some public TCRs recurred in many donors. The TCR clusters that emerged in the first cohort tended, a later analysis found, to co-occur in the approximately 110 validation repertoires.

The sample holds a few counts of this clone. Its antigen is currently unknown. Libraries were prepared by immunoSEQ multiplex PCR; TCRdb keeps only in-frame clonotypes and omits some of them. Among 250,000 to 400,000 clones listed, around 90% were seen once. This CDR3 spans 13 amino acids. Trimming stripped 2 bases from V and 3 bases from J, with 8 bases between. The germline gives CDR1 MGHRA, CDR2 YSYEKL. The TCR comes from a man aged 30 to 45 in good health and CMV-seronegative. Sequencing was performed on PBMCs. The genes are TRBV4-1 and TRBJ2-7, with D tentatively TRBD2 (5 bases). Here the CDR3 DNA reads TGCGCCAGCAGCCAAAAGCGGAACTACGAGCAGTACTTC. Residues: CASSQKRNYEQYF.